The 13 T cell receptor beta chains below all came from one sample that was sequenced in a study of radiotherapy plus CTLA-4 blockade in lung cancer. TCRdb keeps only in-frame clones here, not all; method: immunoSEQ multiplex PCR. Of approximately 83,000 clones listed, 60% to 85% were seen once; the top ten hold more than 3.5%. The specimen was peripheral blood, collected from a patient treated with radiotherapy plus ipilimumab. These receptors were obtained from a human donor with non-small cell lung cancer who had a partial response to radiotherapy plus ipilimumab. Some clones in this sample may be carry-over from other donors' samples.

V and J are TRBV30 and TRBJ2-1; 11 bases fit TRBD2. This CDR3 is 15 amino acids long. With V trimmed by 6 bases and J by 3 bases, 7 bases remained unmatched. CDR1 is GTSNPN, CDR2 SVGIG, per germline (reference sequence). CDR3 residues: CACSGRATLYNEQFF. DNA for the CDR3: TGTGCCTGTAGCGGGAGGGCTACCCTCTACAATGAGCAGTTCTTC.

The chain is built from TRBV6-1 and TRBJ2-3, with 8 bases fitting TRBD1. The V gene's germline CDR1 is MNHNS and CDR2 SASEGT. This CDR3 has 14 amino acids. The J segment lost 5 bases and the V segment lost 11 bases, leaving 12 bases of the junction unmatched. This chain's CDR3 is CASTTQGAGDTQYF. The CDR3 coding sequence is TGTGCCTCGACCACCCAGGGGGCCGGAGATACGCAGTATTTT.

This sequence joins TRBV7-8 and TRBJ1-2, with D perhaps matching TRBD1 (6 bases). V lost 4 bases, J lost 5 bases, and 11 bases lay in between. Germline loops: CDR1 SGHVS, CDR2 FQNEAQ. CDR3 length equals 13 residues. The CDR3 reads CASSSGRGYGYTF. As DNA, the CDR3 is TGTGCCAGCAGCTCCGGGAGGGGGTATGGCTACACCTTC.

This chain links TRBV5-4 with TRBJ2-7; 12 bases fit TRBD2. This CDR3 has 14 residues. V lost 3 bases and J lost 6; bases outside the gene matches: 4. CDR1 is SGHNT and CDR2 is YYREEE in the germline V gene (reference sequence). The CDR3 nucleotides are TGTGCCAGCAGCTCACTAGCGGGAGGTGGCGAGCAGTACTTC. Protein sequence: CASSSLAGGGEQYF.

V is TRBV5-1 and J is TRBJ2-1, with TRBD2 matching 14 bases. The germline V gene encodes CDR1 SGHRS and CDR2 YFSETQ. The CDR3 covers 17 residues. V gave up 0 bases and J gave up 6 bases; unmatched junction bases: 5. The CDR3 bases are TGCGCCAGCAGCTTGGGACTAGCGGGGGGGCTTGTCAATGAGCAGTTCTTC. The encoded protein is CASSLGLAGGLVNEQFF.

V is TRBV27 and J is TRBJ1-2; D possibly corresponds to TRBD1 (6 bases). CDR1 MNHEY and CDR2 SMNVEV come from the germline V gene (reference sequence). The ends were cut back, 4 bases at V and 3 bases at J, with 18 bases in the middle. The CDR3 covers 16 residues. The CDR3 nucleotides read TGTGCCAGCAGTTCCTGGACAGCGGCGGGTGACTATGGCTACACCTTC. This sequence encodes CASSSWTAAGDYGYTF.

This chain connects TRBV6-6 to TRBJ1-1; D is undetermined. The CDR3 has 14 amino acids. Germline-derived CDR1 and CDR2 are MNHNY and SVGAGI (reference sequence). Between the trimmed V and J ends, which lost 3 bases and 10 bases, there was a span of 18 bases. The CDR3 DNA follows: TGTGCCAGCAGTTATTCTGCGGAGCCGAGTCGAGCTTTCTTT. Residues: CASSYSAEPSRAFF.

In nucleotides, the CDR3 is TGCGCCAGCGCCTCTGGGGGCCGACTTGGAAACACCATATATTTT. It yields the protein CASASGGRLGNTIYF. The J gene is TRBJ1-3, the V gene TRBV5-1; perhaps TRBD1 as D (6 bases). CDR1 SGHRS and CDR2 YFSETQ come from the germline V gene. Trimming left V 7 bases short and J 3 bases short, with 17 bases between. The CDR3 runs to 15 residues. Supplemented by reference TRBV5-1 and TRBJ1-3, the full variable domain reads KAGVTQTPRYLIKTRGQQVTLSCSPISGHRSVSWYQQTPGQGLQFLFEYFSETQRNKGNFPGRFSGRQFSNSRSEMNVSTLELGDSALYLCASASGGRLGNTIYFGEGSWLTVV.

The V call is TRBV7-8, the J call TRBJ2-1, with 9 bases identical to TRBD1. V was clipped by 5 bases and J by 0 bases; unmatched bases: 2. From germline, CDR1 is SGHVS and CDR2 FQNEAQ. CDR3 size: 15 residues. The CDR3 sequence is CASSGQGSSYNEQFF. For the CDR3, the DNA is TGTGCCAGCAGCGGACAGGGGAGCTCCTACAATGAGCAGTTCTTC.

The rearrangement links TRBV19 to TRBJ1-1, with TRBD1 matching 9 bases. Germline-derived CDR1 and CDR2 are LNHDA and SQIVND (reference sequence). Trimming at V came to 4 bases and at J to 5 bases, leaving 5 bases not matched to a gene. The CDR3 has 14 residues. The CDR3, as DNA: TGTGCCAGTAGTAGCGACAGGGGGTGGACTGAAGCTTTCTTT. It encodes CASSSDRGWTEAFF.

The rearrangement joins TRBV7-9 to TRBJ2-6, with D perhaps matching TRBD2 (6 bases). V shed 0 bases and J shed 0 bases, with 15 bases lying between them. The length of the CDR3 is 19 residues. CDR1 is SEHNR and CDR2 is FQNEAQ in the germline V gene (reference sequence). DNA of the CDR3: TGTGCCAGCAGCTTAGCGCGCGGGGTCCTACTCTCTGGGGCCAACGTCCTGACTTTC. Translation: CASSLARGVLLSGANVLTF.

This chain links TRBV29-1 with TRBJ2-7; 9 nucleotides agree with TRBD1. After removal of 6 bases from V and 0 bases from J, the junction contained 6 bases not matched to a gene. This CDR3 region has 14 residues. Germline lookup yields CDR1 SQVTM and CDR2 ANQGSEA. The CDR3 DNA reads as TGCAGCGTGGACACAGGGGGCGACTCCTACGAGCAGTACTTC. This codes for CSVDTGGDSYEQYF.

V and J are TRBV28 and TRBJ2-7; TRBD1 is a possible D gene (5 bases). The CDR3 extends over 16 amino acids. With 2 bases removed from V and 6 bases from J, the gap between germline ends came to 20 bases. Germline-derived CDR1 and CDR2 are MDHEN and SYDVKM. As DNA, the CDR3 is TGTGCCAGCAGTTTAGTAACGACAGCGTGGACAAGCGAGCAGTACTTC. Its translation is CASSLVTTAWTSEQYF.